These T cell receptor beta chains were read from a single sample in a study of blood T cells in healthy people across ages. MiXCR was run by TCRdb on the 5' RACE reads, yielding one entry per CDR3 protein. The repertoire consists of about 900,000 distinct CDR3 sequences, with 55% to 65% occurring once and the leading ten covering 25% to 35%. Sequencing was carried out using blood. These receptors were taken from a young man in good health. CDR3s leave out the opening cysteine and the closing phenylalanine or tryptophan.

V gene	J gene	CDR3 protein
TRBV5-1	NA	ASSLDPPGYEQY
TRBV30	TRBJ2-7	AWSAAGATYEQY
TRBV6-5	TRBJ1-2	ASSYIFGGDAYGYT
TRBV20-1	TRBJ2-7	SAQLAAYEQY
TRBV13	TRBJ2-3	ASSLGGGLTDTQY
TRBV19	TRBJ2-1	ASSREGTAYNEQF
TRBV5-5	TRBJ2-1	ASSLAEVRGRFKSSYNEQF
TRBV12-3/TRBV12-4	TRBJ2-1	ASSRRGSGYNEQF
TRBV19	TRBJ2-1	ASQPRGGRYNEQF
TRBV14	TRBJ2-1	AAILGGSDYNEQF
TRBV18	TRBJ1-6	ASSPEAGARSPLH
TRBV20-1	TRBJ2-3	SARDSASGGMVTQY
TRBV7-2	TRBJ2-4	ASSVTRWGDKNIQY
TRBV3-1	TRBJ2-3	ASSPGRGTDTQY
TRBV6-5	TRBJ2-7	ASSNRVEPHEQY
TRBV25-1	TRBJ2-5	ASQGVETQY
TRBV29-1	TRBJ2-1	SVERLATYNEQF
TRBV10-3	TRBJ2-1	AISEKGKSSYNEQF
TRBV29-1	NA	SAEGGDLYEQY
TRBV29-1	TRBJ2-7	SVSPSGGESSYEQY
TRBV12-3/TRBV12-4	TRBJ2-6	ASTSSGANVLT
TRBV7-9	TRBJ2-1	ASSQDRVHMDEQF
TRBV7-9	TRBJ1-6	ASSLGSMKDSPLH
TRBV4-3	TRBJ2-3	ASSQARLNTQY
TRBV7-6	TRBJ2-7	ASSLGQLSYEQY
TRBV12-3/TRBV12-4	TRBJ2-1	ASRPGLAGYNEQF
TRBV28	TRBJ2-3	ASSPPRRPTDTQY
TRBV12-3/TRBV12-4	TRBJ1-5	AGRQGQDNQPQH
TRBV29-1	TRBJ1-2	SVVGGQASVDGYT
TRBV20-1	TRBJ2-7	SARDSAGADYEQY
TRBV6-5	TRBJ2-4	ASSYGDRNIQY
TRBV4-3	TRBJ2-1	ASSQAGAWASSYNEQF